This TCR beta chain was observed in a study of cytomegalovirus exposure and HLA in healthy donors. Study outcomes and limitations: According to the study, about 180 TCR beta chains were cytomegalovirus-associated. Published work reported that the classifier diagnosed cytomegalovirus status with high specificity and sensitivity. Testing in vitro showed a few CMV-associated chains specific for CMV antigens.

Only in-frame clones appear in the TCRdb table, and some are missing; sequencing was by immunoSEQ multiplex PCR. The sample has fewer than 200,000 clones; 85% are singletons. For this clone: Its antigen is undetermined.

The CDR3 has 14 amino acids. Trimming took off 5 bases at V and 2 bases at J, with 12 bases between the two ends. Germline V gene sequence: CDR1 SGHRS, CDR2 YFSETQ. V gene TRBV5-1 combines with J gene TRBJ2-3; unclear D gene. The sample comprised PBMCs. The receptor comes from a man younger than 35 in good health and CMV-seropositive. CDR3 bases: TGCGCCAGCAGAAGTCAAGACTTCACAGATACGCAGTATTTT. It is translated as CASRSQDFTDTQYF.